The sequence of this T cell receptor (beta chain) was determined in a study of early T cells in non-severe SARS-CoV-2 infection. Study details: Sequencing of unsorted whole blood was done on bulk RNA, leaving chains unpaired. Points from the study as a whole: VDJdb-based annotation leaned toward anti-spike CD8 responses and missed private and CD4 specificities.

Per germline, CDR1 DFQATT and CDR2 SNEGSKA (reference sequence). Trimming shortened V by 1 base and J by 8 bases, and 11 bases separated the two germline ends. The CDR3 has 12 amino acids. Concerning this clonotype itself: Its matching antigen is unknown.

The protocol attached unique molecular identifiers to individual cDNA molecules. TCRdb itself ran the 5' RACE reads through MiXCR, one entry per CDR3 protein. The sample records about 70,000 distinct CDR3 sequences, approximately 12% being singletons. The sample taken for sequencing was whole blood. The V call is TRBV20-1, the J call TRBJ1-2, with D unclear. The clonotype was recovered from an adult who was a healthcare worker with PCR-confirmed SARS-CoV-2 infection or an uninfected control (not recorded which). The CDR3 DNA reads as TGCAGTGCTAGAGTGGACCGGCGGGGCTACACCTTC. Translation: CSARVDRRGYTF.